This T cell receptor beta chain originates from a study of shared clonotypes between healthy human individuals. Germline CDR1 is SGHTA and CDR2 is FQGNSA. The V end lost 6 bases, the J end lost 5 bases, and 13 bases lay between the germline ends. The CDR3 loop spans 13 amino acids. This clone appeared once. Using immunoSEQ multiplex PCR, the repertoire was profiled, and TCRdb retains in-frame clones only, with some absent. The repertoire holds approximately 1.4 million clones, 95% to 99% seen once, with around 0.47% in the top ten. The chain recombines TRBV7-2 with TRBJ2-5; either TRBD1 or TRBD2 may fit D (6 bases each). The sample was naive CD4+ T cells sorted from blood. Subset defined: CD45RA+ positively selected. The sequence was collected from a man aged 25-45 years in good health. The CDR3 is CASRLGGLETQYF. The CDR3 region has the DNA TGTGCCAGCAGACTCGGGGGCTTGGAGACCCAGTACTTC. The complete variable domain, with remaining parts taken from reference TRBV7-2 and TRBJ2-5, reads GAGVSQSPSNKVTEKGKDVELRCDPISGHTALYWYRQSLGQGLEFLIYFQGNSAPDKSGLPSDRFSAERTGGSVSTLTIQRTQQEDSAVYLCASRLGGLETQYFGPGTRLLVL.